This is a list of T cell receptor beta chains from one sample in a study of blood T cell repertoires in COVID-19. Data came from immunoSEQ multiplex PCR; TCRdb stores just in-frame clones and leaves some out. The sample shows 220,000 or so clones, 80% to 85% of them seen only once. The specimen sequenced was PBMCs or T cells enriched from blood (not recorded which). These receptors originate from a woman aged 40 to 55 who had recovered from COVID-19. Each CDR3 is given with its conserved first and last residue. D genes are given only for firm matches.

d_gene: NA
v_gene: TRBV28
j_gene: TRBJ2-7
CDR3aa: CASSLRTDYEQYF
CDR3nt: TGTGCCAGCAGTTTAAGGACAGACTACGAGCAGTACTTC

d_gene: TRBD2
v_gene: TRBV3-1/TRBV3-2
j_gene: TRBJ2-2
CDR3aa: CASSLGAGELGELFF
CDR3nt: TGTGCCAGCAGCCTAGGAGCGGGAGAATTAGGGGAGCTGTTTTTT

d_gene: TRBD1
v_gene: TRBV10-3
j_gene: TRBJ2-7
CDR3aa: CAITRDRSYEQYF
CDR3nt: TGTGCCATCACCCGGGACAGATCCTACGAGCAGTACTTC

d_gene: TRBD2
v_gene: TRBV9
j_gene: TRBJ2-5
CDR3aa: CASSVQLAGETQYF
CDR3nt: TGTGCCAGCAGCGTACAACTAGCGGGCGAGACCCAGTACTTC

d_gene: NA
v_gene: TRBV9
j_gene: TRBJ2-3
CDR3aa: CASSAMGSADTQYF
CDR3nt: TGTGCCAGCAGCGCGATGGGTAGCGCAGATACGCAGTATTTT

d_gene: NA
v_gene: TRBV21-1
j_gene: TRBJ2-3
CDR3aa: CASSIRGAASGRGCTDTQYF
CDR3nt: TGTGCCAGCAGCATACGGGGAGCGGCTAGCGGGAGGGGGTGCACAGATACGCAGTATTTT

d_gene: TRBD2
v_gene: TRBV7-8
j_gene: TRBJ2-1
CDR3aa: CASSVPGLARDEQFF
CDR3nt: TGTGCCAGCAGCGTTCCGGGACTAGCTCGCGATGAGCAGTTCTTC

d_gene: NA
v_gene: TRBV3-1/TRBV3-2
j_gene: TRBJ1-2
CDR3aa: CASSQETPGYGYTF
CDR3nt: TGTGCCAGCAGCCAAGAAACCCCCGGCTATGGCTACACCTTC

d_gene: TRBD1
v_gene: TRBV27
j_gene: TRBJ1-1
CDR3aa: CASSLGQGAAEAFF
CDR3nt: TGTGCCAGCAGTTTAGGGCAGGGGGCCGCTGAAGCTTTCTTT

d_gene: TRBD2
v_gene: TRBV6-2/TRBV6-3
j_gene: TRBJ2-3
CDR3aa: CASSFLAGVGADTQYF
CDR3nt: TGTGCCAGCAGTTTTCTAGCGGGAGTAGGCGCAGATACGCAGTATTTT

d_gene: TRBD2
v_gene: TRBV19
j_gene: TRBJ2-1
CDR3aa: CASTTREGGWNEQFF
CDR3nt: TGTGCCAGTACTACTAGGGAGGGAGGATGGAATGAGCAGTTCTTC

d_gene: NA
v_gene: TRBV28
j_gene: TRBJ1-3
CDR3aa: CASSLGSSGNTIYF
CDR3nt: TGTGCCAGCAGTTTGGGCAGCTCTGGAAACACCATATATTTT

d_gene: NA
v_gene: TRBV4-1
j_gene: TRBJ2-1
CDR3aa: CASSQETYNEQFF
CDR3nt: TGCGCCAGCAGCCAAGAGACTTACAATGAGCAGTTCTTC

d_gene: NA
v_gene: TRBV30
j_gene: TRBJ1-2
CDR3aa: CAWSETGSYTF
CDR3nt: TGTGCCTGGAGTGAAACAGGGAGCTACACCTTC

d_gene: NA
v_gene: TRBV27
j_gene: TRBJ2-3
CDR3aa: CASRAERASYTDTQYF
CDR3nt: TGTGCCAGCAGGGCGGAGCGGGCCTCTTACACAGATACGCAGTATTTT

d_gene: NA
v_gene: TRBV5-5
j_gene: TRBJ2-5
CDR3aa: CASSLGSGMEETQYF
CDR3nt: TGTGCCAGCAGCTTGGGCTCAGGGATGGAGGAGACCCAGTACTTC

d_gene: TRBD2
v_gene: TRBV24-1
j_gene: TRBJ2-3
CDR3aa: CATSSGLAGGTDTQYF
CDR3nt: TGTGCCACCAGTTCCGGGCTAGCGGGAGGGACAGATACGCAGTATTTT

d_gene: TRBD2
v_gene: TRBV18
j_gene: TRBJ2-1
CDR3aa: CASSILAGLRSNEQFF
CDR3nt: TGTGCCAGCTCAATCTTAGCGGGGCTGAGGAGCAATGAGCAGTTCTTC

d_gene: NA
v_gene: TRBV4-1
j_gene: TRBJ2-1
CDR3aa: CASSQVRLAIYNEQFF
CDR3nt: TGCGCCAGCAGCCAAGTAAGGCTAGCGATTTACAATGAGCAGTTCTTC

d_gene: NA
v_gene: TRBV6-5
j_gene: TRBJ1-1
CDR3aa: CASSYSAGGSEAFF
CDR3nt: TGTGCCAGCAGTTACTCGGCAGGAGGCTCTGAAGCTTTCTTT

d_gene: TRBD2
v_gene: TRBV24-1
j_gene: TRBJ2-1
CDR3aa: CATSDRLAGSYNEQFF
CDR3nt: TGTGCCACCAGTGATCGACTAGCGGGATCCTACAATGAGCAGTTCTTC

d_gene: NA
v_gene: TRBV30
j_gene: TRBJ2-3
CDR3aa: CAWSVGLRTDTQYF
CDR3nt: TGTGCCTGGAGTGTGGGACTTCGCACAGATACGCAGTATTTT

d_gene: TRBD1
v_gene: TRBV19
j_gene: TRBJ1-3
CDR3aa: CANPSGGSGNTIYF
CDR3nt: TGTGCCAACCCCTCAGGGGGCTCTGGAAACACCATATATTTT

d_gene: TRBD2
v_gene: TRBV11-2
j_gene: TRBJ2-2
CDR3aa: CASSLAALAGGAGTGELFF
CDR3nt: TGTGCCAGCAGCTTAGCGGCACTAGCGGGAGGGGCGGGCACCGGGGAGCTGTTTTTT

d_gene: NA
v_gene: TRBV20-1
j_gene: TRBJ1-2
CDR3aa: CSAGQQYGYTF
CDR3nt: TGCAGTGCTGGACAGCAATATGGCTACACCTTC

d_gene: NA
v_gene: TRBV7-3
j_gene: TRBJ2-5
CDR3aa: CASSLRAQPGIQETQYF
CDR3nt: TGTGCCAGCAGCTTAAGGGCGCAACCAGGAATTCAAGAGACCCAGTACTTC

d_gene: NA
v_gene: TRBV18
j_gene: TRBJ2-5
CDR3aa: CASSSSSRQETQYF
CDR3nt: TGTGCCAGCTCATCCTCTAGCAGACAAGAGACCCAGTACTTC

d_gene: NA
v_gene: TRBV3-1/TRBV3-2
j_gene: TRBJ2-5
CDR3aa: CASSHYGTAETQYF
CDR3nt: TGTGCCAGCAGCCATTATGGGACTGCAGAGACCCAGTACTTC

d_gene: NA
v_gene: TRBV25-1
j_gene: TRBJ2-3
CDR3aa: CASGRRGPTDTQYF
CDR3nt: TGTGCCAGTGGGAGGCGGGGCCCCACAGATACGCAGTATTTT

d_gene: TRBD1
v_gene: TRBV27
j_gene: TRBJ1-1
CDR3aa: CASSRDPPDRERVTTEAFF
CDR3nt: TGTGCCAGCAGTAGAGACCCCCCGGACAGGGAACGGGTGACCACTGAAGCTTTCTTT

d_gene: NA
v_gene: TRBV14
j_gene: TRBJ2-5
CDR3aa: CASSQVGGFGGETQYF
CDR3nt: TGTGCCAGCAGCCAAGTTGGTGGGTTCGGGGGAGAGACCCAGTACTTC

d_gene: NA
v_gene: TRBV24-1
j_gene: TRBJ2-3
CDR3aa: CATSDPSTGTSTDTQYF
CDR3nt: TGTGCCACCAGTGATCCCTCGACAGGGACTAGCACAGATACGCAGTATTTT

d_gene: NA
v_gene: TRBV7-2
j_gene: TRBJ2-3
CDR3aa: CASSLRRGTPNTQYF
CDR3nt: TGTGCCAGCAGCCTACGGAGGGGTACTCCAAATACGCAGTATTTT

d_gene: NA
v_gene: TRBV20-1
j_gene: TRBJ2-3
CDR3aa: CSAPDSDTQYF
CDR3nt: TGCAGTGCGCCCGACTCAGATACGCAGTATTTT

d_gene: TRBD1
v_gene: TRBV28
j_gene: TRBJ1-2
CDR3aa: CASSLGGQLHPTF
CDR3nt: TGTGCCAGCAGTTTAGGGGGACAGTTACACCCCACCTTC

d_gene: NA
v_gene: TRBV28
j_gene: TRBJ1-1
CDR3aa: CASSLLGSGMNTEAFF
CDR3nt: TGTGCCAGCAGTTTATTGGGTTCGGGGATGAACACTGAAGCTTTCTTT

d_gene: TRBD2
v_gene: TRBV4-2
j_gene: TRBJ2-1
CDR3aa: CASSQAGLGRGAYNEQFF
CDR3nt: TGTGCCAGCAGCCAAGCAGGACTAGGGAGAGGCGCCTACAATGAGCAGTTCTTC

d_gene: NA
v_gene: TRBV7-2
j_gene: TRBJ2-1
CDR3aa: CASSAHEDEQFF
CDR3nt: TGTGCCAGCAGCGCCCATGAGGATGAGCAGTTCTTC

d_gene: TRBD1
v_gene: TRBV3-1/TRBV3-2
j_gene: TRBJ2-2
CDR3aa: CASSRTGDHTGELFF
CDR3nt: TGTGCCAGCAGCCGGACAGGGGATCACACCGGGGAGCTGTTTTTT

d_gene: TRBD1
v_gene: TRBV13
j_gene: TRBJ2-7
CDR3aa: CASGTGPYEQYF
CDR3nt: TGTGCCAGCGGGACAGGGCCCTACGAGCAGTACTTC

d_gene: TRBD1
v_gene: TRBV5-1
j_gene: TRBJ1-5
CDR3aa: CASSLTGTGGNQPQHF
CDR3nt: TGCGCCAGCAGCTTGACCGGGACAGGGGGCAATCAGCCCCAGCATTTT

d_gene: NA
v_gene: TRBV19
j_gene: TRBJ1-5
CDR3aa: CASSPETGRQPQHF
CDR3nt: TGTGCCAGTAGTCCGGAGACCGGTAGGCAGCCCCAGCATTTT

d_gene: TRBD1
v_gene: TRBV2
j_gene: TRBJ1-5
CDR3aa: CASARGPDQPQHF
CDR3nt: TGTGCCAGCGCCAGGGGGCCCGATCAGCCCCAGCATTTT

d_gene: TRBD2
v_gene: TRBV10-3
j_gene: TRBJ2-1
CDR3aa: CAISELSSGYNEQFF
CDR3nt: TGTGCCATCAGTGAGTTATCTAGCGGCTACAATGAGCAGTTCTTC